This T cell receptor beta chain is drawn from a study of human T cells and chemical hapten exposure. Study-level background: Skin of the upper inner arm, 2 cm by 2 cm, received 2% DPC for sensitization. General study results and limits: Significantly greater numbers of large CDR3 similarity clusters came from expanded TCRs than from controls.

Trimming removed 1 base at V and 7 bases at J, with 13 bases between. Per germline, CDR1 SGHTA and CDR2 FQGNSA. This CDR3 contains 14 residues. TCRdb re-called the RACE reads with MiXCR, one entry per CDR3 protein. The table has a few hundred thousand distinct CDR3 sequences, almost 8% seen once; the top ten hold around 1.2%. Time point defined: pre-sensitization, week 0. The treatment denotes: therapeutic diphenylcyclopropenone sensitization with weekly scalp DPC. This clonotype has a count of ten or more. Its antigen is still unknown. Sample: whole blood, taken in connection with sensitization to the hapten diphenylcyclopropenone (DPC). The chain links TRBV7-2 to TRBJ1-1; D call uncertain. The sequence came from a man aged 18 to 29 with alopecia areata. Some clones in this sample may be carry-over from other donors' samples. The CDR3 reads CASSLGIIRGEAFF. In DNA form, the CDR3 reads TGTGCCAGCAGCTTAGGGATTATTCGGGGTGAAGCTTTCTTT. Full variable domain (missing parts from reference TRBV7-2 and TRBJ1-1): GAGVSQSPSNKVTEKGKDVELRCDPISGHTALYWYRQSLGQGLEFLIYFQGNSAPDKSGLPSDRFSAERTGGSVSTLTIQRTQQEDSAVYLCASSLGIIRGEAFFGQGTRLTVV.